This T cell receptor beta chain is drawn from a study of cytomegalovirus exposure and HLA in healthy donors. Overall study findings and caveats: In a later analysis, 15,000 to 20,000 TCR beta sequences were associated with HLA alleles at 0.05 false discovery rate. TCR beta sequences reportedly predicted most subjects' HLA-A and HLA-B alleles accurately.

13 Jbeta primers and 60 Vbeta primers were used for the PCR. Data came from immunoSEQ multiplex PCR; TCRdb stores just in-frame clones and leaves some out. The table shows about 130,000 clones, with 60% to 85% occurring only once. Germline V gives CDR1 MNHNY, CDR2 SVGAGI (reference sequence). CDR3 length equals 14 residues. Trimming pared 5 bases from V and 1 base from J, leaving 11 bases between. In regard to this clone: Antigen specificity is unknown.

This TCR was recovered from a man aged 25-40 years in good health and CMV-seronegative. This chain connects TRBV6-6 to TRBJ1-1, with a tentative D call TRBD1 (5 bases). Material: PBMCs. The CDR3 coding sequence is TGTGCCAGCAGTAGCAGGGTGGGGAACACTGAAGCTTTCTTT. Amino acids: CASSSRVGNTEAFF.